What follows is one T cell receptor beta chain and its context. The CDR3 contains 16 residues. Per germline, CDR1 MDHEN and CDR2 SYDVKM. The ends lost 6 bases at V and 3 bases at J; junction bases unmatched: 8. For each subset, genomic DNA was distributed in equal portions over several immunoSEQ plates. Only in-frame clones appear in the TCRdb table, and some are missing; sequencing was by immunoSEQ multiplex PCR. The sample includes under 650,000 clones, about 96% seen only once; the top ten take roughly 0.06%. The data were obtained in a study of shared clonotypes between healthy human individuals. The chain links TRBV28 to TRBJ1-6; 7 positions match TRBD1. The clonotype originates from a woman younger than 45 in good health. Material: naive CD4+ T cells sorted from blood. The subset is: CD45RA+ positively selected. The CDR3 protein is CASRGAWDSYNSPLHF. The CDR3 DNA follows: TGTGCCAGCAGGGGAGCATGGGACAGCTATAATTCACCCCTCCACTTT.